The rows below give T cell receptor beta chains drawn from one sample of a study of T cell repertoires in cytomegalovirus infection. Their cognate antigens are unknown. TCRdb ran MiXCR on the reads and lists one entry per CDR3 protein. Here the sample spans approximately 770,000 distinct CDR3 sequences, just under 30% being singletons. The material was cultured CD8+ T cells from PBMCs, obtained from culture after CMV antigen stimulation. The source is a human donor in good health (CMV status not recorded). Some clones in this sample may be carry-over from other donors' samples. CDR3s include the opening cysteine and the closing phenylalanine or tryptophan. The D gene is left open where the match is weak. Clone sizes are given selectively: once, few, many, or a class where the clone is expanded.

DNA | CDR3 | J | D | size | V | length
TGCGCCAGCAGTCTGGAAGGGACGGGCGGAGAGACCCAGTACTTC | CASSLEGTGGETQYF | TRBJ2-5 | - | - | TRBV4-1 | 15
TGTGCCAGCAGTCATTGGGCAGAAACTCAAGAGACCCAGTACTTC | CASSHWAETQETQYF | TRBJ2-5 | - | few | TRBV27 | 15
TGCGCCAGCAGCCAAGAAGGTTGGAAGGGGGCGGCCACTGAAGCTTTCTTT | CASSQEGWKGAATEAFF | TRBJ1-1 | TRBD1 | - | TRBV4-1 | 17
TGTACCAGCAGTTTGCTTGCGAGCACTGGGGCCAACGTCCTGACTTTC | CTSSLLASTGANVLTF | TRBJ2-6 | - | - | TRBV27 | 16
TGCAGTGCTCGCAGACTTGGGGGGGAGCAGTTCTTC | CSARRLGGEQFF | TRBJ2-1 | - | - | TRBV20-1 | 12
TGTGCCACCAGCAGAGAACGGACGACACCCCTCCACTTT | CATSRERTTPLHF | TRBJ1-6 | - | - | TRBV15 | 13
TGCGCCAGCAGTCAATCTAGGCACAGGGGCTACACCTTC | CASSQSRHRGYTF | TRBJ1-2 | - | - | TRBV23-1 | 13
TGTGCCAGCAGTTATACGGGCAGCACAGATACGCAGTATTTT | CASSYTGSTDTQYF | TRBJ2-3 | - | - | TRBV6-5 | 14
TGCAGTGCTCGTAGGACTGTAGGGGTCACAGATACGCAGTATTTT | CSARRTVGVTDTQYF | TRBJ2-3 | - | - | TRBV20-1 | 15
TGTGCCAGCAGCTCACACATCAGGGGGAAGGGGGAGACCCAGTACTTC | CASSSHIRGKGETQYF | TRBJ2-5 | TRBD1 | few | TRBV7-4 | 16
TGTGCCAGCTCACCCGGACAGGGAGGCACGGGCACCGGGGAGCTGTTTTTT | CASSPGQGGTGTGELFF | TRBJ2-2 | TRBD1 | many | TRBV18 | 17
TGTGCCAGCAGCTCGTCGGGACACATTCAGTACTTC | CASSSSGHIQYF | TRBJ2-4 | - | few | TRBV11-2 | 12
TGTGCCAGCAGCAGAACTTCCCGGGACAGTAACAATGAGCAGTTCTTC | CASSRTSRDSNNEQFF | TRBJ2-1 | TRBD1 | few | TRBV6-2/TRBV6-3 | 16
TGTGCCAGCAGCCCTGTATCGGGACTAGCGGGGGCCATTTGGGAGACCCAGTACTTC | CASSPVSGLAGAIWETQYF | TRBJ2-5 | TRBD2 | few | TRBV7-9 | 19
TGTGCCAGCAGCTTAGGTCCCGATCCCGACAATGAGCAGTTCTTC | CASSLGPDPDNEQFF | TRBJ2-1 | - | - | TRBV11-2 | 15
TGTGCCAGCAGCTTAGCGGAGGCGGGGGGGTTACACGAGCAGTACTTC | CASSLAEAGGLHEQYF | TRBJ2-7 | TRBD2 | many | TRBV7-6 | 16
TGTGCCAGCAGCATCCAAAGGACGGCTGAAAAACTGTTTTTT | CASSIQRTAEKLFF | TRBJ1-4 | - | many | TRBV7-2 | 14
TGTGCCAGTAGTATATGGGGGCACCACTTTAGCAATCAGCCCCAGCATTTT | CASSIWGHHFSNQPQHF | TRBJ1-5 | - | few | TRBV19 | 17
TGTGCCAGCAGCTTGAGGAGGGAATCTGGAAACACCATATATTTT | CASSLRRESGNTIYF | TRBJ1-3 | - | - | TRBV5-4 | 15
TGTGCCAGCAGTCCGGGACCCGGGGGGAATGAGCAGTTCTTC | CASSPGPGGNEQFF | TRBJ2-1 | TRBD2 | many | TRBV12-3/TRBV12-4 | 14
TGTGCCAGCAGCTCAACGACAGGGGAAACCGGGGAGCTGTTTTTT | CASSSTTGETGELFF | TRBJ2-2 | TRBD1 | - | TRBV7-3 | 15
TGTGCCAGCAGCTTAATAGACAGGGAGCAAGAGACCCAGTACTTC | CASSLIDREQETQYF | TRBJ2-5 | TRBD1 | - | TRBV7-9 | 15
TGTGCCATCAGTGATGGTTGGGACAGCGGGAACACTGAAGCTTTCTTT | CAISDGWDSGNTEAFF | TRBJ1-1 | TRBD1 | few | TRBV10-3 | 16
TGTGCCAGTCTACAGGGGTCGAACACCGGGGAGCTGTTTTTT | CASLQGSNTGELFF | TRBJ2-2 | TRBD1 | - | TRBV2 | 14
TGCAGTGCTAGAGATCAAGGGACTAGGGATGGCTACACCTTC | CSARDQGTRDGYTF | TRBJ1-2 | - | - | TRBV20-1 | 14
TGTGCCAGCAGCCTTAAGGCGCTAGCGGGGGGACGTGGAGATACGCAGTATTTT | CASSLKALAGGRGDTQYF | TRBJ2-3 | TRBD2 | many | TRBV7-6 | 18
TGCGCCAGCAGCCCAACCCCTGGGACAGGGGGACGTGGCTACACCTTC | CASSPTPGTGGRGYTF | TRBJ1-2 | TRBD1 | - | TRBV4-1 | 16
TGCGCCAGCAGCCAAGAAGTTAGGGGGAGACGGCCCCAGCATTTT | CASSQEVRGRRPQHF | TRBJ1-5 | - | few | TRBV4-3 | 15
TGTGCCAGCAGCCGCGAGCGGGGGGGCTCAGAGACCCAGTACTTC | CASSRERGGSETQYF | TRBJ2-5 | TRBD2 | few | TRBV4-2 | 15
TGTGCCAGCAGCTCCTCCGACGGGGGTAGCAATCAGCCCCAGCATTTT | CASSSSDGGSNQPQHF | TRBJ1-5 | - | - | TRBV7-9 | 16
TGTGCCGGCAAGAATACAACTAACTATGGCTACACCTTC | CAGKNTTNYGYTF | TRBJ1-2 | - | - | TRBV7-6 | 13
TGTGCCAGCAGCGTAAGAGGTGTCGACACCGGGGAGCTGTTTTTT | CASSVRGVDTGELFF | TRBJ2-2 | - | - | TRBV9 | 15
TGTGCCAGCAGCTTACTCCCCGGGGGAGTGGAGAATCAGCCCCAGCATTTT | CASSLLPGGVENQPQHF | TRBJ1-5 | - | many | TRBV7-8 | 17
TGTGCCAGCAGCCAAGATGCGGACAGGGGAATATATCAGCCCCAGCATTTT | CASSQDADRGIYQPQHF | TRBJ1-5 | TRBD1 | - | TRBV3-1 | 17
TGTGCCATCAGCCGTCCCGGGACAGGGACCAATGAGCAGTTCTTC | CAISRPGTGTNEQFF | TRBJ2-1 | TRBD1 | - | TRBV10-3 | 15
TGTGCCAGCAGCCAACAGGGAACCTACACCTTC | CASSQQGTYTF | TRBJ1-2 | - | - | TRBV7-9 | 11
TGTGCCAGCAGCCCGGAGCAGGGCTGGGATGAGCAGTTCTTC | CASSPEQGWDEQFF | TRBJ2-1 | - | many | TRBV11-1 | 14
TGTGCCAGCAGCCAAGATCGTGGGGAGGACACTGAAGCTTTCTTT | CASSQDRGEDTEAFF | TRBJ1-1 | - | few | TRBV4-2 | 15
TGTGCCAGCACCGGAGTGGGAGTAACGAGGGGGCCGAGAGAGACCCAGTACTTC | CASTGVGVTRGPRETQYF | TRBJ2-5 | TRBD1 | many | TRBV7-2 | 18